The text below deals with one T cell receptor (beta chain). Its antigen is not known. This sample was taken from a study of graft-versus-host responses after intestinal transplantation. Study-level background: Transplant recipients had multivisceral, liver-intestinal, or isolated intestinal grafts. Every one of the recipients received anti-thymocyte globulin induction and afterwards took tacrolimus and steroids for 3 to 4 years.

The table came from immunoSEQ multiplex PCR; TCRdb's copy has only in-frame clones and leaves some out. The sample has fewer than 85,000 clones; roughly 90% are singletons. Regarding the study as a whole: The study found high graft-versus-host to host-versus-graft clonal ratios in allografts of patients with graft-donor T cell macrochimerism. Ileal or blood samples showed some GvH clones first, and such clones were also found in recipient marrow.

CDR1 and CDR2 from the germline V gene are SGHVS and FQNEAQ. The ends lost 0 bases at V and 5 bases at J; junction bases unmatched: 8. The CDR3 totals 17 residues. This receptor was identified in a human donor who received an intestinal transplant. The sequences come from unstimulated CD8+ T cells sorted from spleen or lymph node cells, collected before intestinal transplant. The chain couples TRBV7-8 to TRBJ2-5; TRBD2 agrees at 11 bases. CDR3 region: CASSLAAVAGGPETQYF. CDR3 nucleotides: TGTGCCAGCAGCTTAGCAGCGGTAGCGGGAGGGCCGGAGACCCAGTACTTC.